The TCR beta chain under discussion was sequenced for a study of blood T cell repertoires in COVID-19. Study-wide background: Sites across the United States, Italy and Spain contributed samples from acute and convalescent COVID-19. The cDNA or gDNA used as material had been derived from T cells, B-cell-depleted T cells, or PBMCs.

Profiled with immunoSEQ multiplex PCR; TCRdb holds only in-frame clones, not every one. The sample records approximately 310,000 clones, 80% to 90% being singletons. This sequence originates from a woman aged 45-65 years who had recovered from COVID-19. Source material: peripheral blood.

The DNA for the CDR3 is TGTGCCTGGAGTGTTACAGGGGGCGCAAATACGCAGTATTTT. Translated: CAWSVTGGANTQYF. This chain uses TRBV30 with TRBJ2-3, with 9 bases aligning to TRBD1. Germline V lookup: CDR1 GTSNPN, CDR2 SVGIG (reference sequence). V shed 0 bases and J 7 bases; nucleotides not matched to a gene: 5. The CDR3 is 14 amino acids.